This record looks at one T cell receptor (beta chain) sequence and its context. Living in 24 US areas, the participants were between roughly 18 and 89 years of age. This sample stems from a study of blood T cell repertoires in COVID-19. At the level of the study: The United States, Italy and Spain supplied acute and convalescent COVID-19 samples. Sample material is recorded as cDNA or gDNA derived from T cells, B-cell-depleted T cells, or PBMCs.

Some clones are missing from TCRdb's copy, which holds only in-frame ones; the method was immunoSEQ multiplex PCR. The data show fewer than 450,000 clones, approximately 91% seen once. The source material was PBMCs or T cells enriched from blood (not recorded which). This TCR was recovered from a woman aged 35 to 49 with acute COVID-19.

The CDR3 nucleotides are TGTGCCAGTAGTATAGACAGGGAAGCCGGGGAGCTGTTTTTT. Its translation is CASSIDREAGELFF. The V and J genes are TRBV19 and TRBJ2-2; TRBD1 is a possible D gene (5 bases). Trimming cost V 0 bases and J 6 bases, with 8 bases left between them. CDR1 and CDR2 (germline): LNHDA, SQIVND (reference sequence). The CDR3 contains 14 residues.